The 6 T cell receptor beta chains in this list originate from one sample, sequenced in a study of blood T cell repertoires in COVID-19. Only in-frame clones appear in the TCRdb table, and some are missing; sequencing was by immunoSEQ multiplex PCR. The sample holds fewer than 300,000 clones, about 90% seen once. Sequencing was done on a sample of peripheral blood. These receptors were collected from a woman in her 40s who had recovered from COVID-19.

The chain links TRBV6-5 to TRBJ1-1, with 7 bases that match TRBD1. Germline V gene data show CDR1 as MNHEY and CDR2 as SVGAGI. V was clipped by 6 bases and J by 1 base; unmatched bases: 5. The CDR3 contains 14 residues. The CDR3 coding sequence is TGTGCCAGCAGCGGGGACAGTACGAACACTGAAGCTTTCTTT. Protein: CASSGDSTNTEAFF.

The gene calls are TRBV7-2 and TRBJ2-5; tentative D call: TRBD1 (6 bases). The CDR3 extends over 13 amino acids. The V end lost 5 bases, the J end lost 2 bases, and 9 bases lay between the germline ends. Germline V lookup: CDR1 SGHTA, CDR2 FQGNSA. The CDR3 coding sequence is TGTGCCAGCAGCCAGGACAGTCAAGAGACCCAGTACTTC. Protein sequence: CASSQDSQETQYF.

The chain is built from TRBV5-1 and TRBJ2-1, with 7 bases matching TRBD1. V was clipped by 6 bases and J by 0 bases; unmatched bases: 12. The length of the CDR3 is 17 residues. Germline CDR1 is SGHRS and CDR2 is YFSETQ. CDR3 protein: CASKKGQYVSSYNEQFF. The CDR3 coding sequence is TGCGCCAGCAAAAAGGGACAGTATGTCAGCTCCTACAATGAGCAGTTCTTC.

This clone appeared a few times. The genes are TRBV5-1 and TRBJ2-7, with TRBD1 as a possible D gene (5 bases). The CDR3 consists of 14 residues. Germline CDR1 is SGHRS and CDR2 is YFSETQ. Trimming shortened V by 0 bases and J by 3 bases, and 10 bases separated the two germline ends. CDR3: CASSLVPGNYEQYF. CDR3 sequence (DNA): TGCGCCAGCAGCTTGGTTCCAGGGAACTACGAGCAGTACTTC. Together with reference TRBV5-1 and TRBJ2-7, the CDR3 gives the full variable domain: KAGVTQTPRYLIKTRGQQVTLSCSPISGHRSVSWYQQTPGQGLQFLFEYFSETQRNKGNFPGRFSGRQFSNSRSEMNVSTLELGDSALYLCASSLVPGNYEQYFGPGTRLTVT.

V usage is TRBV6-5 and J usage is TRBJ1-1; no firm D call. Looked up from germline, CDR1 is MNHEY and CDR2 is SVGAGI. Between the trimmed V and J ends, which lost 6 bases and 0 bases, there was a span of 14 bases. The CDR3 has 15 amino acids. The CDR3 is CASSHPGVLNTEAFF. CDR3 sequence (DNA): TGTGCCAGCAGCCATCCCGGGGTTCTGAACACTGAAGCTTTCTTT.

V and J are TRBV6-5 and TRBJ1-1; 9 bases are a match to TRBD1. With V trimmed by 6 bases and J by 8 bases, 4 bases remained unmatched. Germline loops: CDR1 MNHEY, CDR2 SVGAGI. The CDR3 has 12 residues. The DNA for the CDR3 is TGTGCCAGCAGAATAACAGGGGGCGAAGCTTTCTTT. This codes for CASRITGGEAFF.